This T cell receptor (beta chain) derives from a study of blood T cell repertoires in COVID-19. The overall study: COVID-19 samples, acute and convalescent, were from the United States, Italy and Spain.

The CDR3 is 14 residues long. The V end lost 1 base, the J end lost 1 base, and 7 bases lay between the germline ends. Germline lookup yields CDR1 SNHLY and CDR2 FYNNEI. TCRdb's copy holds only in-frame clones and misses some; the assay was immunoSEQ multiplex PCR. The sample includes some 220,000 clones, roughly 80% of them seen just once. Sequenced material: peripheral blood. This TCR was recovered from a woman in her 70s with acute or convalescent COVID-19. This chain connects TRBV2 to TRBJ1-1; D is perhaps TRBD1 (5 bases). CDR3 sequence reads: CASSEGQKNTEAFF. In DNA form, the CDR3 reads TGTGCCAGCAGTGAAGGACAGAAGAACACTGAAGCTTTCTTT.